This TCR beta chain was profiled in a study of shared clonotypes between healthy human individuals. Terminally differentiated effector memory CD45RA+ cells were left out of the naive CD8 fraction, which was CD45RO-negative and positively selected for CCR7. The CDR3 totals 11 residues. Germline values: CDR1 MGHDK, CDR2 SYGVNS. The test was conducted at deep level. Method: immunoSEQ multiplex PCR; TCRdb's copy keeps in-frame clones and lacks some. Here the sample spans around 610,000 clones, around 96% being singletons. This clone was seen just once. V usage is TRBV25-1 and J usage is TRBJ2-5; no definite D call. The end of the DNA is better explained by TRBJ2-7, so the J call may be wrong. Material for sequencing was naive CD8+ T cells sorted from blood. This clonotype was sampled from a woman aged 25-40 years in good health. The CDR3 region is CASSEWYEQYF. DNA of the CDR3: TGTGCCAGCAGTGAATGGTACGAGCAGTACTTC.